This T cell receptor beta chain was identified during a study of shared clonotypes between healthy human individuals. Study-wide results and limits: What rarefaction showed was incomplete sorted-subset sequencing despite large depth. Across subsets, estimated richness was generally greater for naive than for memory populations.

This CDR3 has 13 amino acids. V was clipped by 1 base and J by 1 base, with 5 bases between them. Germline lookup yields CDR1 SGHRS and CDR2 YFSETQ. In regard to this clone: Its antigen is as yet unknown.

The assay was immunoSEQ multiplex PCR, and TCRdb's table has in-frame clones only and misses some. Altogether about 680,000 clones are present, about 91% being singletons, with the ten largest covering approximately 25%. Positively selected for CCR7, the CD45RO-negative cells used as naive CD8 cells excluded terminally differentiated effector memory CD45RA+ cells. The sequence derives from a young man in good health. The J gene is TRBJ1-2, the V gene TRBV5-1, with unresolved D. The sequenced material came from naive CD8+ T cells sorted from blood. The CDR3 reads CASSLRYNYGYTF. CDR3 DNA sequence: TGCGCCAGCAGCTTGAGGTATAACTATGGCTACACCTTC.